A single sample is the source of the 30 T cell receptor beta chains below, sequenced in a study of blood T cell repertoires in COVID-19. Clones were sequenced by immunoSEQ multiplex PCR, and TCRdb holds only the in-frame ones, with some missing. The sample shows approximately 210,000 clones, 85% of them seen only once. Specimen: peripheral blood. The source of these receptors is a man aged 60 to 69 with COVID-19, enrolled during active disease.

The chain joins TRBV15 to TRBJ1-5, with a possible D match to TRBD1 (6 bases). Germline loops: CDR1 LNHNV, CDR2 YYDKDF (reference sequence). The CDR3 length is 16 residues. Trimming removed 0 bases from V and 9 bases from J, with 18 bases in between. CDR3 in amino acids: CATSRDRGQPTGPQHF. The CDR3 nucleotides are TGTGCCACCAGCAGAGATAGAGGACAGCCCACAGGGCCCCAGCATTTT.

The rearrangement links TRBV24-1 to TRBJ1-5; D gene unclear. The CDR3 loop spans 13 amino acids. The germline gives CDR1 KGHDR, CDR2 SFDVKD. V was trimmed by 3 bases and J by 7 bases, leaving 9 bases between them. CDR3 coding DNA: TGTGCCACCAGTGATACGGGGAGGCAGCCCCAGCATTTT. It is translated as CATSDTGRQPQHF.

This clone has a single count. The rearrangement joins TRBV5-5 to TRBJ2-1, with 10 bases fitting TRBD1. The germline V gene encodes CDR1 SGHKS and CDR2 YYEKEE (reference sequence). The CDR3 has 17 residues. J lost 2 bases, V lost 3 bases, and 8 bases had no gene match. CDR3 coding DNA: TGTGCCAGCAGCTGGGTGACAGGGGGCCTTACCTACAATGAGCAGTTCTTC. Amino acid sequence: CASSWVTGGLTYNEQFF.

This sequence joins TRBV6-6 and TRBJ2-7, with a weak D call TRBD1 (6 bases). The CDR3 runs to 14 residues. The germline V and J ends were trimmed by 4 bases and 5 bases, with 15 bases remaining between them. Germline V CDR1 and CDR2: MNHNY, SVGAGI (reference sequence). The CDR3 nucleotides read TGTGCCAGCAGTTGGGGGCCAGGGAAAGACGAGCAGTACTTC. Its translation is CASSWGPGKDEQYF.

The gene calls are TRBV9 and TRBJ2-2, with 8 bases identical to TRBD2. Germline lookup yields CDR1 SGDLS and CDR2 YYNGEE. The CDR3 has 15 residues. V trimming: 1 base; J trimming: 5 bases; junction bases outside the gene matches: 4. For the CDR3, the DNA is TGTGCCAGCAGCGTAAGCGGGAGTAATACCGGGGAGCTGTTTTTT. The encoded protein is CASSVSGSNTGELFF.

The V and J genes are TRBV6-2 or TRBV6-3 and TRBJ1-1; 7 bases map to TRBD1. Per germline, CDR1 MNHEY and CDR2 SVGEGT. This CDR3 has 14 residues. Trimming at V came to 5 bases and at J to 4 bases, leaving 7 bases not matched to a gene. This CDR3 reads CASSRRGESTEAFF. The CDR3 coding sequence is TGTGCCAGCAGTCGCAGGGGGGAGAGCACTGAAGCTTTCTTT.

This rearrangement joins TRBV5-1 to TRBJ2-7; TRBD1 aligns across 10 bases. Germline loops: CDR1 SGHRS, CDR2 YFSETQ. Trimming took 0 bases from V and 2 from J; bases not matched to a gene: 5. This CDR3 is built from 16 residues. CDR3 loop: CASSLAGQGIPYEQYF. The CDR3 DNA reads TGCGCCAGCAGCTTGGCGGGACAGGGGATCCCCTACGAGCAGTACTTC.

This chain links TRBV5-4 with TRBJ1-2, with 8 bases aligning to TRBD1. V lost 5 bases, J lost 0 bases, and 12 bases stayed unmatched. The CDR3 loop spans 17 amino acids. Looked up from germline, CDR1 is SGHNT and CDR2 is YYREEE (reference sequence). CDR3 sequence (DNA): TGTGCCAGCAGTAAAACCGGGACAGGTACCTCTAACTATGGCTACACCTTC. This gives the protein CASSKTGTGTSNYGYTF.

This clone was recorded a few times. The chain employs TRBV30 and TRBJ2-1; D possibly corresponds to TRBD2 (5 bases). The length of the CDR3 is 11 residues. Trimming left V 3 bases short and J 9 bases short, with 9 bases between. From germline, CDR1 is GTSNPN and CDR2 SVGIG (reference sequence). CDR3 sequence reads: CAWRVAGEQFF. In DNA form, the CDR3 reads TGTGCCTGGAGAGTCGCGGGTGAGCAGTTCTTC.

This clone was seen a handful of times. The CDR3 region has the DNA TGTGCCAGCAGTTCCCTCCGGACATCCAGCTCCTACGAGCAGTACTTC. Translating gives CASSSLRTSSSYEQYF. V is TRBV6-2 or TRBV6-3 and J is TRBJ2-7, with TRBD1 as a possible D gene (5 bases). CDR1 is MNHEY, CDR2 SVGEGT, per germline. V was cut by 4 bases and J by 0 bases, with 16 bases left in between. The CDR3 runs 16 residues.

This chain connects TRBV9 to TRBJ1-6, with TRBD1 matching over 10 bases. The CDR3 contains 18 residues. The germline CDR1 and CDR2 sequences are SGDLS and YYNGEE. J lost 3 bases, V lost 4 bases, and 10 bases had no gene match. The CDR3 protein is CASSPTGGTGDYNSPLHF. CDR3 DNA sequence: TGTGCCAGCAGCCCCACCGGGGGGACAGGGGACTATAATTCACCCCTCCACTTT.

The rearrangement joins TRBV12-5 to TRBJ2-7, with TRBD1 identical over 7 bases. The trim removed 7 bases at V and 2 bases at J, leaving 8 bases unmatched. Germline lookup yields CDR1 LGHNT and CDR2 FRNRAP. The CDR3 sequence is 14 residues long. This CDR3 is CASAPWTGPYEQYF. CDR3 coding DNA: TGTGCTAGTGCCCCATGGACAGGACCCTACGAGCAGTACTTC.

The rearrangement uses TRBV12-3 or TRBV12-4 and TRBJ1-2; D is unresolved. Trimming pared 4 bases from V and 4 bases from J, leaving 10 bases between. The CDR3 spans 13 residues. CDR3 sequence: CASSSTYGYGYTF. The CDR3 DNA follows: TGTGCCAGCAGTTCCACCTATGGCTATGGCTACACCTTC.

The CDR3 DNA reads TGTGCCAGCCAGAAATCGGGACAGGGGGCAGGTAATTCACCCCTCCACTTT. Residues: CASQKSGQGAGNSPLHF. This chain joins TRBV27 and TRBJ1-6; TRBD1 matches 12 bases. The V segment lost 8 bases and the J segment 6 bases; nucleotides outside the gene matches: 11. CDR3 length equals 17 residues. In germline, CDR1 is MNHEY, CDR2 SMNVEV (reference sequence).

On this clone itself: This CDR3 is also generated by other DNA sequences in the sample. The J gene is TRBJ1-2, the V gene TRBV9, with D hard to call. Germline lookup yields CDR1 SGDLS and CDR2 YYNGEE. The V gene lost 0 bases and the J gene lost 2 bases, with 5 bases spanning the gap. The CDR3 is 13 amino acids. CDR3 residues: CASSVDRNYGYTF. For the CDR3, the DNA is TGTGCCAGCAGCGTAGACAGAAACTATGGCTACACCTTC.

The chain couples TRBV19 to TRBJ2-1; D may be TRBD1 (6 bases). Trimming shortened V by 4 bases and J by 0 bases, and 22 bases separated the two germline ends. Germline V gives CDR1 LNHDA, CDR2 SQIVND (reference sequence). This CDR3 comprises 19 residues. CDR3 amino acids: CASSTPDSQPSSSYNEQFF. The DNA for the CDR3 is TGTGCCAGTAGTACCCCGGACAGCCAACCGTCGAGCTCCTACAATGAGCAGTTCTTC.

V gene TRBV5-1 combines with J gene TRBJ2-5; D gene ambiguous. The CDR3 totals 14 residues. Germline CDR1 SGHRS, CDR2 YFSETQ. V was clipped by 4 bases and J by 5 bases, with 15 bases between them. The CDR3 region is CASSLPGSGETQYF. The CDR3 coding sequence is TGCGCCAGCAGCCTACCCGGGTCCGGGGAGACCCAGTACTTC.

The V call is TRBV27, the J call TRBJ1-5; 8 bases are a match to TRBD1. V was pared by 2 bases and J by 5 bases, with 2 bases of the junction left unmatched. CDR1 and CDR2 (germline): MNHEY, SMNVEV (reference sequence). This CDR3 is 14 amino acids long. The CDR3 is CASSLAGGDQPQHF. As DNA, the CDR3 is TGTGCCAGCAGTTTAGCAGGGGGCGATCAGCCCCAGCATTTT.

This chain links TRBV7-9 with TRBJ2-7; no firm D call. Germline values: CDR1 SEHNR, CDR2 FQNEAQ (reference sequence). CDR3 length equals 13 residues. Trimming took off 3 bases at V and 0 bases at J, with 6 bases between the two ends. This chain's CDR3 is CASSLSPSYEQYF. The CDR3, as DNA: TGTGCCAGCAGCTTGAGTCCCTCCTACGAGCAGTACTTC. Drawing the rest from reference TRBV7-9 and TRBJ2-7, the complete variable domain is DTGVSQNPRHKITKRGQNVTFRCDPISEHNRLYWYRQTLGQGPEFLTYFQNEAQLEKSRLLSDRFSAERPKGSFSTLEIQRTEQGDSAMYLCASSLSPSYEQYFGPGTRLTVT.

V and J are TRBV2 and TRBJ2-1, with TRBD1 matching 7 bases. Trimming at V came to 6 bases and at J to 3 bases, leaving 5 bases not matched to a gene. This CDR3 is built from 14 residues. Germline V gene lookup returns CDR1 SNHLY and CDR2 FYNNEI. Written as DNA, the CDR3 is TGTGCCAGCAGGTGGCAGGGGGACTACAATGAGCAGTTCTTC. It is translated as CASRWQGDYNEQFF.

The V and J genes are TRBV27 and TRBJ2-7; 8 nucleotides line up with TRBD1. Germline loops: CDR1 MNHEY, CDR2 SMNVEV (reference sequence). The CDR3 has 15 residues. The J segment lost 4 bases and the V segment lost 6 bases, leaving 11 bases of the junction unmatched. The CDR3 loop reads CASSGSGTGHYEQYF. The CDR3 DNA reads as TGTGCCAGCAGCGGATCCGGGACAGGACATTACGAGCAGTACTTC.

The chain joins TRBV3-1 (or the pseudogene TRBV3-2) to TRBJ1-1; D is possibly TRBD1 (5 bases). Germline V CDR1 and CDR2: LGHDT, YNNKEL (reference sequence). The CDR3 sequence is 14 residues long. Trimming pared 4 bases from V and 6 bases from J, leaving 15 bases between. This chain's CDR3 is CASSLAQVRAEAFF. The CDR3 nucleotides read TGTGCCAGCAGCCTAGCACAGGTACGGGCTGAAGCTTTCTTT.

The chain employs TRBV6-5 and TRBJ2-7; the D is unclear. The V end was cut by 0 bases, the J end by 6 bases, with 9 bases between. The germline CDR1 and CDR2 sequences are MNHEY and SVGAGI. The CDR3 has 13 residues. CDR3 nucleotides: TGTGCCAGCAGTTACTCGATCGGCGGCGAGCAGTACTTC. This gives the protein CASSYSIGGEQYF.

This clone was observed a few times. V is TRBV7-2 and J is TRBJ1-2; D is unclear. Germline V gene data show CDR1 as SGHTA and CDR2 as FQGNSA. The CDR3 covers 14 residues. Trimming took off 4 bases at V and 6 bases at J, with 15 bases between the two ends. CDR3 in DNA: TGTGCCAGCAGCTCCCTTCGGTCAGCGGATGGCTACACCTTC. The encoded protein is CASSSLRSADGYTF.

The chain joins TRBV30 to TRBJ1-3; TRBD1 might be the D (5 bases). Per germline, CDR1 GTSNPN and CDR2 SVGIG (reference sequence). The CDR3 spans 14 residues. V lost 2 bases to trimming and J lost 4 bases, with 12 bases between them. The CDR3 region has the DNA TGTGCCTGGAGTCCCGGCCACAGGGGAAACACCATATATTTT. It is translated as CAWSPGHRGNTIYF.

The V gene is TRBV4-3, the J gene TRBJ2-7; TRBD1 agrees at 7 bases. Germline-derived CDR1 and CDR2 are LGHNA and YSLEER. The V gene end was trimmed by 1 base and the J gene end by 3 bases; junction bases not matched to a gene: 6. The CDR3 is 15 residues long. The CDR3 here is CASSQVVSGGYEQYF. DNA of the CDR3: TGCGCCAGCAGCCAAGTAGTTTCAGGGGGCTACGAGCAGTACTTC.

The chain has TRBV9 and TRBJ1-1; D remains ambiguous. The CDR3 is 15 residues long. The V gene lost 4 bases and the J gene lost 0 bases, with 13 bases spanning the gap. CDR1 and CDR2 from the germline V gene are SGDLS and YYNGEE. The CDR3 region has the DNA TGTGCCAGCAGCCCCAGGCCCGGAATGAACACTGAAGCTTTCTTT. Amino acid sequence: CASSPRPGMNTEAFF.

For this clone: The sample holds other DNA sequences that translate to the same CDR3. This chain uses TRBV27 with TRBJ1-1; D is possibly TRBD1 (5 bases). Germline V lookup: CDR1 MNHEY, CDR2 SMNVEV (reference sequence). The V and J ends lost 5 bases and 5 bases respectively, with 18 bases between them. This CDR3 region has 15 residues. CDR3 region: CASSLSTRVGTEAFF. For the CDR3, the DNA is TGTGCCAGCAGTCTTTCAACCAGGGTTGGGACTGAAGCTTTCTTT.

The rearrangement uses TRBV18 and TRBJ2-2; D gene uncertain. Germline CDR1 reads KGHSH; CDR2 reads LQKENI. V lost 0 bases to trimming and J lost 5 bases, with 7 bases between them. The CDR3 spans 14 residues. For the CDR3, the DNA is TGTGCCAGCTCACCACCCTCCGTAACCGGGGAGCTGTTTTTT. Translating it yields CASSPPSVTGELFF.

The chain has TRBV7-6 and TRBJ1-2; weak D call: TRBD1 (6 bases). Germline CDR1 reads SGHVS; CDR2 reads FNYEAQ. Trimming removed 4 bases from V and 8 bases from J, with 20 bases in between. This CDR3 region has 15 residues. The CDR3 region has the DNA TGTGCCAGCAGCTATTCCGGGACACCCGGGGACGGCTACACCTTC. Translation gives CASSYSGTPGDGYTF.